The clone carrying this T cell receptor (beta chain) was picked up many times. Its matching antigen is unknown. The data belong to a study of T cell repertoires in cytomegalovirus infection. Looking at the study overall: Indications came from public TCR beta signatures; they pointed to CMV infection and to a matching HLA type. General study points: HLA-C-restricted CMV-specific TCR beta clonotypes prevailed in the ex vivo response.

Each CDR3 protein gets one entry after TCRdb re-called the reads with MiXCR. This sample has a few hundred thousand distinct CDR3 sequences, with approximately 15% found just once. This clonotype was sampled from a human donor in good health (CMV status not recorded). Some clones in this sample may be carry-over from other donors' samples. The specimen sequenced was CD8+ T cells from PBMCs.

The CDR3 protein is CASSLAQGLLSNQPQHF. The CDR3 bases are TGTGCCAGCAGTTTAGCACAAGGGCTTTTGAGCAATCAGCCCCAGCATTTT. The gene calls are TRBV12-3 or TRBV12-4 and TRBJ1-5; unclear D gene. The CDR3 runs to 17 residues. V lost 0 bases and J lost 1, with 13 bases in between.